These T cell receptor beta chains were read from a single sample in a study of control samples from healthy donors and cancer patients. TCRdb keeps only in-frame clones here, not all; method: immunoSEQ multiplex PCR. Found here are about 150,000 clones, nearly 95% of them singletons; the top ten hold 2% to 2.5%. Sample: blood. Every receptor here comes from a man in his fifties in good health. The CDR3 runs from the conserved cysteine through the conserved F or W. Each record gives: D gene, J gene, V gene, clone size, CDR3 protein, CDR3 DNA. A D gene is named only where the DNA matches it firmly. Part of the rows lack a size; the others show once, few, many or a class for expanded clones.

D gene: NA; J gene: TRBJ2-1; V gene: TRBV6-5; clone size: NA; CDR3 protein: CASTETSVNNEQFF; CDR3 DNA: TGTGCCAGCACGGAGACTAGTGTTAACAATGAGCAGTTCTTC
D gene: NA; J gene: TRBJ2-4; V gene: TRBV5-6; clone size: NA; CDR3 protein: CASSLAAVQRAKNIQYF; CDR3 DNA: TGTGCCAGCAGCTTGGCGGCGGTACAGAGGGCCAAAAACATTCAGTACTTC
D gene: TRBD1; J gene: TRBJ2-1; V gene: TRBV7-9; clone size: NA; CDR3 protein: CASSSGQGYNEQFF; CDR3 DNA: TGTGCCAGCAGCTCCGGACAGGGTTACAATGAGCAGTTCTTC
D gene: TRBD2; J gene: TRBJ2-2; V gene: TRBV5-1; clone size: NA; CDR3 protein: CASSGLAGTGELFF; CDR3 DNA: TGCGCCAGCAGTGGACTAGCGGGCACCGGGGAGCTGTTTTTT
D gene: NA; J gene: TRBJ1-4; V gene: TRBV7-9; clone size: NA; CDR3 protein: CASSLGEEKLFF; CDR3 DNA: TGTGCCAGCAGCTTAGGGGAGGAAAAACTGTTTTTT
D gene: TRBD1; J gene: TRBJ1-5; V gene: TRBV2; clone size: once; CDR3 protein: CASRRAGGMPQHF; CDR3 DNA: TGTGCCAGTCGGAGGGCAGGGGGAATGCCCCAGCATTTT
D gene: NA; J gene: TRBJ2-7; V gene: TRBV5-1; clone size: NA; CDR3 protein: CASTKGPTYEQYF; CDR3 DNA: TGCGCCAGCACCAAAGGCCCGACCTACGAGCAGTACTTC
D gene: NA; J gene: TRBJ1-2; V gene: TRBV3-1/TRBV3-2; clone size: few; CDR3 protein: CASSPRREPHYGYTF; CDR3 DNA: TGTGCCAGCAGCCCCCGGCGCGAACCTCACTATGGCTACACCTTC
D gene: NA; J gene: TRBJ2-7; V gene: TRBV28; clone size: NA; CDR3 protein: CASSSGASYEQYF; CDR3 DNA: TGTGCCAGCAGTTCAGGGGCCTCCTACGAGCAGTACTTC
D gene: TRBD1; J gene: TRBJ1-5; V gene: TRBV27; clone size: NA; CDR3 protein: CASRPGQLINSNQPQHF; CDR3 DNA: TGTGCCAGCAGGCCGGGACAGCTAATCAATAGCAATCAGCCCCAGCATTTT
D gene: NA; J gene: TRBJ1-5; V gene: TRBV19; clone size: NA; CDR3 protein: CASSIEFGFSNQPQHF; CDR3 DNA: TGTGCCAGTAGTATTGAGTTCGGCTTTAGCAATCAGCCCCAGCATTTT
D gene: TRBD2; J gene: TRBJ2-4; V gene: TRBV28; clone size: once; CDR3 protein: CASSNPGAMGGRGFGNIQYF; CDR3 DNA: TGTGCCAGCAGCAACCCCGGGGCTATGGGCGGGAGAGGGTTCGGGAACATTCAGTACTTC
D gene: TRBD2; J gene: TRBJ2-5; V gene: TRBV6-5; clone size: once; CDR3 protein: CASSLGLAGGETQYF; CDR3 DNA: TGTGCCAGCAGCCTCGGACTAGCGGGAGGAGAGACCCAGTACTTC
D gene: NA; J gene: TRBJ1-5; V gene: TRBV10-3; clone size: NA; CDR3 protein: CAISRQDSNQPQHF; CDR3 DNA: TGTGCCATCAGCAGACAGGACTCCAATCAGCCCCAGCATTTT
D gene: NA; J gene: TRBJ2-2; V gene: TRBV2; clone size: NA; CDR3 protein: CASSGKPGTTNTGELFF; CDR3 DNA: TGTGCCAGCAGCGGAAAACCCGGGACAACGAACACCGGGGAGCTGTTTTTT
D gene: TRBD1; J gene: TRBJ2-3; V gene: TRBV6-5; clone size: NA; CDR3 protein: CASRPPGQSTDTQYF; CDR3 DNA: TGTGCCAGCAGGCCCCCGGGACAGTCCACAGATACGCAGTATTTT
D gene: NA; J gene: TRBJ1-1; V gene: TRBV19; clone size: NA; CDR3 protein: CASSNRQIMNTEAFF; CDR3 DNA: TGTGCCAGTAGTAACCGACAGATTATGAACACTGAAGCTTTCTTT
D gene: TRBD2; J gene: TRBJ2-1; V gene: TRBV11-2; clone size: NA; CDR3 protein: CASSVSGGAGGYNEQFF; CDR3 DNA: TGTGCCAGCAGCGTATCCGGGGGTGCGGGGGGGTACAATGAGCAGTTCTTC
D gene: TRBD1; J gene: TRBJ1-1; V gene: TRBV7-9; clone size: NA; CDR3 protein: CASSLGQGARVTEAFF; CDR3 DNA: TGTGCCAGCAGCTTAGGACAGGGGGCGCGTGTTACTGAAGCTTTCTTT
D gene: NA; J gene: TRBJ2-4; V gene: TRBV5-4; clone size: NA; CDR3 protein: CASSLSPLGNKNIQYF; CDR3 DNA: TGTGCCAGCAGCTTGAGCCCTCTCGGGAACAAAAACATTCAGTACTTC
D gene: TRBD1; J gene: TRBJ2-5; V gene: TRBV19; clone size: NA; CDR3 protein: CASSRLGQGVETQYF; CDR3 DNA: TGTGCCAGTAGTAGATTGGGACAGGGTGTGGAGACCCAGTACTTC
D gene: NA; J gene: TRBJ1-2; V gene: TRBV28; clone size: NA; CDR3 protein: CASSNRVGYTF; CDR3 DNA: TGTGCCAGCAGTAACAGGGTTGGCTACACCTTC
D gene: NA; J gene: TRBJ2-1; V gene: TRBV5-1; clone size: few; CDR3 protein: CASSSSNPRAGEQFF; CDR3 DNA: TGCGCCAGCAGCTCTTCTAATCCCCGGGCCGGGGAGCAGTTCTTC
D gene: TRBD1; J gene: TRBJ2-7; V gene: TRBV19; clone size: NA; CDR3 protein: CASSRRDRGFYEQYF; CDR3 DNA: TGTGCCAGTAGTAGAAGGGACAGGGGCTTCTACGAGCAGTACTTC
D gene: NA; J gene: TRBJ1-2; V gene: TRBV27; clone size: few; CDR3 protein: CASSEYRVGYGYTF; CDR3 DNA: TGTGCCAGCAGTGAATACAGGGTCGGCTATGGCTACACCTTC
D gene: TRBD1; J gene: TRBJ2-7; V gene: TRBV12-5; clone size: NA; CDR3 protein: CASPLGGRTGENEQYF; CDR3 DNA: TGTGCTAGCCCCTTGGGGGGACGGACAGGGGAGAACGAGCAGTACTTC
D gene: TRBD1; J gene: TRBJ1-2; V gene: TRBV6-4; clone size: NA; CDR3 protein: CASIDFDRDSPFYGYTF; CDR3 DNA: TGTGCCAGCATCGACTTCGATCGGGACAGTCCTTTCTATGGCTACACCTTC
D gene: NA; J gene: TRBJ1-5; V gene: TRBV6-5; clone size: NA; CDR3 protein: CASRVENNQPQHF; CDR3 DNA: TGTGCCAGCAGGGTAGAGAACAATCAGCCCCAGCATTTT
D gene: NA; J gene: TRBJ2-1; V gene: TRBV10-1; clone size: NA; CDR3 protein: CASSRGGGSDEQFF; CDR3 DNA: TGCGCCAGCTCGAGAGGAGGGGGCTCGGATGAGCAGTTCTTC
D gene: TRBD1; J gene: TRBJ2-7; V gene: TRBV24-1; clone size: NA; CDR3 protein: CATSGQGRYEQYF; CDR3 DNA: TGTGCCACCAGTGGACAGGGCCGCTACGAGCAGTACTTC
D gene: TRBD1; J gene: TRBJ1-4; V gene: TRBV5-1; clone size: NA; CDR3 protein: CASSQGQEGEKLFF; CDR3 DNA: TGCGCCAGCAGCCAGGGACAGGAAGGTGAAAAACTGTTTTTT
D gene: NA; J gene: TRBJ2-7; V gene: TRBV4-1; clone size: NA; CDR3 protein: CASSQGAGVSYEQYF; CDR3 DNA: TGCGCCAGCAGCCAAGGGGCCGGGGTTTCCTACGAGCAGTACTTC
D gene: NA; J gene: TRBJ2-7; V gene: TRBV14; clone size: NA; CDR3 protein: CASSRGFTYEQYF; CDR3 DNA: TGTGCCAGCAGCAGGGGATTCACCTACGAGCAGTACTTC
D gene: NA; J gene: TRBJ1-5; V gene: TRBV2; clone size: NA; CDR3 protein: CASGEGIGQPQHF; CDR3 DNA: TGTGCCAGCGGTGAGGGGATCGGGCAGCCCCAGCATTTT
D gene: NA; J gene: TRBJ1-2; V gene: TRBV5-4; clone size: NA; CDR3 protein: CASGLQQRRYGYTF; CDR3 DNA: TGTGCCAGCGGGCTTCAACAACGGCGGTATGGCTACACCTTC
D gene: NA; J gene: TRBJ2-1; V gene: TRBV30; clone size: NA; CDR3 protein: CAWSGLRKASNEQFF; CDR3 DNA: TGTGCCTGGAGTGGTCTAAGAAAAGCCTCCAATGAGCAGTTCTTC
D gene: NA; J gene: TRBJ2-7; V gene: TRBV6-5; clone size: NA; CDR3 protein: CASSYGPAGTYEQYF; CDR3 DNA: TGTGCCAGCAGTTACGGTCCGGCCGGAACCTACGAGCAGTACTTC
D gene: NA; J gene: TRBJ1-3; V gene: TRBV5-6; clone size: NA; CDR3 protein: CASSTDGGGLGNTIYF; CDR3 DNA: TGTGCCAGCAGCACTGACGGCGGGGGGCTGGGAAACACCATATATTTT
D gene: TRBD2; J gene: TRBJ2-3; V gene: TRBV11-2; clone size: NA; CDR3 protein: CASSLLTSGNTDTQYF; CDR3 DNA: TGTGCCAGCAGCTTATTGACTAGCGGGAACACAGATACGCAGTATTTT
D gene: NA; J gene: TRBJ1-1; V gene: TRBV5-1; clone size: NA; CDR3 protein: CASRDGPNTEAFF; CDR3 DNA: TGCGCCAGCCGGGACGGACCGAACACTGAAGCTTTCTTT
D gene: TRBD2; J gene: TRBJ2-7; V gene: TRBV19; clone size: NA; CDR3 protein: CASSIRLAGSTYEQYF; CDR3 DNA: TGTGCCAGTAGTATAAGACTAGCGGGGTCAACCTACGAGCAGTACTTC
D gene: NA; J gene: TRBJ1-2; V gene: TRBV6-4; clone size: NA; CDR3 protein: CASSPSWERNYGYTF; CDR3 DNA: TGTGCCAGCAGTCCGAGCTGGGAGAGGAACTATGGCTACACCTTC
D gene: NA; J gene: TRBJ2-3; V gene: TRBV11-3; clone size: NA; CDR3 protein: CASSLAEPYTQYF; CDR3 DNA: TGTGCCAGCAGCTTAGCCGAGCCCTATACGCAGTATTTT
D gene: NA; J gene: TRBJ2-2; V gene: TRBV29-1; clone size: NA; CDR3 protein: CSVGETGGGELFF; CDR3 DNA: TGCAGCGTTGGAGAGACTGGGGGCGGGGAGCTGTTTTTT
D gene: TRBD1; J gene: TRBJ2-7; V gene: TRBV28; clone size: NA; CDR3 protein: CASSLPGDTGGSEEQYF; CDR3 DNA: TGTGCCAGCAGTCTTCCGGGGGACACAGGGGGATCAGAAGAGCAGTACTTC
D gene: TRBD1; J gene: TRBJ2-7; V gene: TRBV27; clone size: NA; CDR3 protein: CASSLGDRGYEQYF; CDR3 DNA: TGTGCCAGCAGTCTGGGGGACAGGGGCTACGAGCAGTACTTC
D gene: NA; J gene: TRBJ2-3; V gene: TRBV14; clone size: NA; CDR3 protein: CASSHTSDTQYF; CDR3 DNA: TGTGCCAGCAGCCACACATCAGATACGCAGTATTTT
D gene: NA; J gene: TRBJ2-1; V gene: TRBV27; clone size: NA; CDR3 protein: CASRPSVSYNEQFF; CDR3 DNA: TGTGCCAGCAGGCCCTCGGTGTCCTACAATGAGCAGTTCTTC
D gene: NA; J gene: TRBJ1-2; V gene: TRBV6-2/TRBV6-3; clone size: once; CDR3 protein: CASSYSGGPGYTF; CDR3 DNA: TGTGCCAGCAGTTACTCGGGGGGACCTGGCTACACCTTC
D gene: TRBD1; J gene: TRBJ2-4; V gene: TRBV19; clone size: NA; CDR3 protein: CASSIATGGASQNIQYF; CDR3 DNA: TGTGCCAGTAGTATAGCCACAGGGGGCGCAAGCCAAAACATTCAGTACTTC
D gene: TRBD1; J gene: TRBJ2-2; V gene: TRBV18; clone size: NA; CDR3 protein: CASSPQQGNGELFF; CDR3 DNA: TGTGCCAGCTCACCGCAACAGGGGAACGGGGAGCTGTTTTTT
D gene: NA; J gene: TRBJ2-5; V gene: TRBV29-1; clone size: NA; CDR3 protein: CSVDHRQQETQYF; CDR3 DNA: TGCAGCGTTGATCATAGACAGCAAGAGACCCAGTACTTC
D gene: TRBD2; J gene: TRBJ2-1; V gene: TRBV7-2; clone size: NA; CDR3 protein: CASRLAGAYNEQFF; CDR3 DNA: TGTGCCAGCAGACTAGCGGGAGCCTACAATGAGCAGTTCTTC
D gene: NA; J gene: TRBJ2-3; V gene: TRBV28; clone size: NA; CDR3 protein: CASSPPQSTDTQYF; CDR3 DNA: TGTGCCAGCAGTCCTCCGCAGAGCACAGATACGCAGTATTTT